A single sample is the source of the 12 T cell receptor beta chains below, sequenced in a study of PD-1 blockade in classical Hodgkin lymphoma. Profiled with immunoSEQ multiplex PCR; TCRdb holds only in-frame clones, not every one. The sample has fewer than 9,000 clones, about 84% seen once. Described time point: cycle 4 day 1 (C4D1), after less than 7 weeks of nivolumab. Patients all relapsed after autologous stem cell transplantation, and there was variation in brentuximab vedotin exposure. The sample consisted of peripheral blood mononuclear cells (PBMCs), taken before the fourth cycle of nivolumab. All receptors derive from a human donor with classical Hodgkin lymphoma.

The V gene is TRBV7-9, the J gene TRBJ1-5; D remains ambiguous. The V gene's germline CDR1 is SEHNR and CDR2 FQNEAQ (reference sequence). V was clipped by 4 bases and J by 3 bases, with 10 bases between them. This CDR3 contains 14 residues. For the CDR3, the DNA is TGTGCCAGCAGCTATGACAATTCCAATCAGCCCCAGCATTTT. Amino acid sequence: CASSYDNSNQPQHF.

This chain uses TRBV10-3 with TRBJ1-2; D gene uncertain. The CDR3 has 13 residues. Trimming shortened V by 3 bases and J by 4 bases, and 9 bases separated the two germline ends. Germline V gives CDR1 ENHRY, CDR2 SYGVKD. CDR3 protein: CAISDRGSYGYTF. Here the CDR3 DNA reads TGTGCCATCAGTGATCGTGGTTCCTATGGCTACACCTTC.

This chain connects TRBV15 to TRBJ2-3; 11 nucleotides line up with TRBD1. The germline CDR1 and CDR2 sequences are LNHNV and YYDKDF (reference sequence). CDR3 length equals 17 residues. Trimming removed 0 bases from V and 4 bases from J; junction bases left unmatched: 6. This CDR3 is CATSRDQGTGGADTQYF. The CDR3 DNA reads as TGTGCCACCAGCAGAGATCAAGGGACAGGGGGGGCAGATACGCAGTATTTT.

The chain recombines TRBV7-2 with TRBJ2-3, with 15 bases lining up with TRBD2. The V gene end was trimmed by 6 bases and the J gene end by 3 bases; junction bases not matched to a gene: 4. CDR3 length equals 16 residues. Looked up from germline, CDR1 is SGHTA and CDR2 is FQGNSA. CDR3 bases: TGTGCCAGCAGGACCGGGACTAGCGGGGGGACAGATACGCAGTATTTT. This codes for CASRTGTSGGTDTQYF.

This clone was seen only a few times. The CDR3 protein is CASSYSTADTQYF. CDR3 DNA: TGTGCCAGCAGTTACTCGACAGCAGATACGCAGTATTTT. The chain employs TRBV6-5 and TRBJ2-3, with a possible D match to TRBD1 (5 bases). The CDR3 runs to 13 residues. V lost 0 bases, J lost 4 bases, and 5 bases lay in between. CDR1 is MNHEY, CDR2 SVGAGI, per germline.

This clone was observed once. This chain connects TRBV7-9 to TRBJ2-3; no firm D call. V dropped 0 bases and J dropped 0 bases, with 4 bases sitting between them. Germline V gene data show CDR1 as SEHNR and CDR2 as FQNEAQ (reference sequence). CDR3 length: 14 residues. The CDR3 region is CASSLAGSTDTQYF. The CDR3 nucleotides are TGTGCCAGCAGCTTAGCGGGGAGCACAGATACGCAGTATTTT. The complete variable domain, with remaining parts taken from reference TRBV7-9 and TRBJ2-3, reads DTGVSQNPRHKITKRGQNVTFRCDPISEHNRLYWYRQTLGQGPEFLTYFQNEAQLEKSRLLSDRFSAERPKGSFSTLEIQRTEQGDSAMYLCASSLAGSTDTQYFGPGTRLTVL.

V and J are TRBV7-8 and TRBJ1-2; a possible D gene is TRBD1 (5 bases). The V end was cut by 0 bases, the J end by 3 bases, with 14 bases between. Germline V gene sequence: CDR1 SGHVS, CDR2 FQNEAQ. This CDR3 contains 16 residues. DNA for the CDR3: TGTGCCAGCAGCTTAGCGCTCTGGGGGGGTGACTATGGCTACACCTTC. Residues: CASSLALWGGDYGYTF.

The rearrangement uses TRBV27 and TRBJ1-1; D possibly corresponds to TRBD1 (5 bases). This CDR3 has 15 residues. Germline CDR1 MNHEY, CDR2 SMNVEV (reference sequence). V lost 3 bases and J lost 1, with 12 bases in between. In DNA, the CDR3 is TGTGCCAGCAGTTTGTCAGGGTTGGGGAACACTGAAGCTTTCTTT. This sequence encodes CASSLSGLGNTEAFF.

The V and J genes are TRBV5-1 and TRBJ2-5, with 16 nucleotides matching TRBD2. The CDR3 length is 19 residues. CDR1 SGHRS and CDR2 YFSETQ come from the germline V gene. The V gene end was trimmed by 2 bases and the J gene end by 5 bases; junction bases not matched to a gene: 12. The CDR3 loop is CASSLAGTSGGAFVETQYF. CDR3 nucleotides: TGCGCCAGCAGCTTAGCCGGGACTAGCGGGGGGGCCTTCGTGGAGACCCAGTACTTC.

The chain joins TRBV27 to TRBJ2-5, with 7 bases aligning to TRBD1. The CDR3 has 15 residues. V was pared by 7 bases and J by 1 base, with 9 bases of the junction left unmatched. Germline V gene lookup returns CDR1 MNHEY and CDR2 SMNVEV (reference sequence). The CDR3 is CASILGQRTQETQYF. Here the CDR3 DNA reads TGTGCCAGCATCCTGGGACAGCGAACCCAAGAGACCCAGTACTTC.

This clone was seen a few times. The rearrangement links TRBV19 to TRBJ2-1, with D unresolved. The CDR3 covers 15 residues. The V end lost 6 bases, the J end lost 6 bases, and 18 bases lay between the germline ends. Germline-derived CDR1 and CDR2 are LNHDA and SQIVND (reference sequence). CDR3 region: CASSPPGPTPNEQFF. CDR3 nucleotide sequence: TGTGCCAGTAGCCCCCCGGGCCCCACCCCCAATGAGCAGTTCTTC.

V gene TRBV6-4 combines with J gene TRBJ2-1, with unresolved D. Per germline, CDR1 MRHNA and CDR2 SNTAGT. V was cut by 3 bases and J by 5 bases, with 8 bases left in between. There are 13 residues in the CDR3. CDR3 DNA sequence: TGTGCCAGCAGTGAAGGTCCCAACAATGAGCAGTTCTTC. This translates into CASSEGPNNEQFF.